These 20 T cell receptor beta chains originate from one sample sequenced in a study of beta chain features in type 1 diabetes listed by TCRdb under 2018. Results the study describes overall, beyond this receptor: Type 1 diabetes patients showed a moderate but significant shortening of TCRB CDR3 length in all four CD4+ subsets.

Their cognate antigens are unknown. Library construction relied on the immunoSEQ multiplex PCR assay. The High Capacity cDNA Reverse Transcription Kit was used to reverse transcribe all of the isolated RNA, meaning that expressed TCRB transcripts were what got sequenced. Sourced from immuneACCESS, this table was stored by TCRdb with only in-frame sequences that have V and J called. A share of the clones is absent; for the studies checked, an unresolved V gene accounts for under half, and the remainder has no known explanation. The sample profile shows 600,000 to 700,000 clones; around 12% of them were found once. Roughly 0.11% of the sample goes to the ten largest clones. The sample comprised naive CD4+ T cells from blood. Taken with the paper, the label for cell subset or site translates to: true naive CD4+ T cells. Receptors were obtained from a man aged 30 to 39 with type 1 diabetes.

The gene calls are TRBV7-2 and TRBJ2-3; no firm D call. The germline V gene has CDR1 SGHTA and CDR2 FQGNSA. The ends were cut back, 3 bases at V and 0 bases at J, with 7 bases in the middle. The CDR3 has 14 residues. The CDR3 protein is CASSFSSSTDTQYF. DNA of the CDR3: TGTGCCAGCAGCTTTTCTTCTAGCACAGATACGCAGTATTTT.

This chain links TRBV7-2 with TRBJ2-5, with D possibly TRBD2 on 6 matching bases. The CDR3 is 15 amino acids. Trimming stripped 5 bases from V and 4 bases from J, with 17 bases between. In germline, CDR1 is SGHTA, CDR2 FQGNSA. For the CDR3, the DNA is TGTGCCAGCAGCCCTAGGATGACTAGTGGAGAGACCCAGTACTTC. Translation: CASSPRMTSGETQYF.

The chain uses TRBV7-3 and TRBJ2-3, with D maybe TRBD2 (6 bases). The V gene's germline CDR1 is SGHTA and CDR2 FQGTGA. The length of the CDR3 is 16 residues. Trimming left V 0 bases short and J 1 base short, with 11 bases between. As DNA, the CDR3 is TGTGCCAGCAGCTTAACGTCGGGACTCGGCACAGATACGCAGTATTTT. Residues: CASSLTSGLGTDTQYF.

The chain is built from TRBV19 and TRBJ1-1; 8 bases map to TRBD1. V lost 4 bases, J lost 5 bases, and 9 bases stayed unmatched. CDR1 and CDR2 from the germline V gene are LNHDA and SQIVND (reference sequence). The CDR3 runs 15 residues. The CDR3 here is CASSRLQDRETEAFF. The CDR3, as DNA: TGTGCCAGTAGTAGACTTCAGGACAGGGAGACTGAAGCTTTCTTT.

This clone was recorded a few times. The chain employs TRBV7-7 and TRBJ2-3, with a possible D match to TRBD2 (6 bases). CDR1 is SSHAT, CDR2 FNYEAQ, per germline (reference sequence). CDR3 length equals 14 residues. V was cut by 5 bases and J by 4 bases, with 13 bases left in between. For the CDR3, the DNA is TGTGCCAGCAGCCAGGGACTTGAGGCAGATACGCAGTATTTT. This codes for CASSQGLEADTQYF.

There are a few counts of this clone. This sequence joins TRBV6-5 and TRBJ2-5; unclear D gene. The germline V and J ends were trimmed by 6 bases and 3 bases, with 11 bases remaining between them. From germline, CDR1 is MNHEY and CDR2 SVGAGI. This CDR3 contains 13 residues. CDR3: CASRRLGEETQYF. Here the CDR3 DNA reads TGTGCCAGCAGGAGACTCGGCGAAGAGACCCAGTACTTC.

This clone was observed a few times. The J gene is TRBJ2-7, the V gene TRBV10-3; TRBD1 matches at 9 bases. V gave up 4 bases and J gave up 7 bases; unmatched junction bases: 5. Germline V CDR1 and CDR2: ENHRY, SYGVKD. This CDR3 is built from 13 residues. CDR3 nucleotides: TGTGCCATCAGTGTGGGACAGGGATGGGAGCAGTACTTC. Its translation is CAISVGQGWEQYF.

This clone was detected a few times. This chain uses TRBV28 with TRBJ1-6; no firm D call. The germline CDR1 and CDR2 sequences are MDHEN and SYDVKM. The CDR3 loop spans 11 amino acids. Trimming left V 6 bases short and J 10 bases short, with 7 bases between. CDR3 DNA sequence: TGTGCCAGCAGCCTGTCATCACCCCTCCACTTT. It is translated as CASSLSSPLHF. Filled out from reference TRBV28 and TRBJ1-6, the complete variable domain reads DVKVTQSSRYLVKRTGEKVFLECVQDMDHENMFWYRQDPGLGLRLIYFSYDVKMKEKGDIPEGYSVSREKKERFSLILESASTNQTSMYLCASSLSSPLHFGNGTRLTVT.

This clone was counted only a few times. The rearrangement joins TRBV6-1 to TRBJ1-1; a weak D match, TRBD1 (5 bases). The V gene's germline CDR1 is MNHNS and CDR2 SASEGT. CDR3 length: 16 amino acids. V shed 5 bases and J shed 4 bases, with 20 bases lying between them. The CDR3 bases are TGTGCCAGCAGTAAAGGCTGGGGGGTTCAGGGCACTGAAGCTTTCTTT. Amino acids: CASSKGWGVQGTEAFF.

The rearrangement links TRBV9 to TRBJ1-2, with 10 positions matching TRBD1. J gave up 0 bases and V 0 bases, and 5 bases lay outside the gene matches. CDR3 length: 17 residues. CDR1 SGDLS and CDR2 YYNGEE come from the germline V gene. The CDR3 sequence: CASSVGQGQGTNYGYTF. CDR3 sequence (DNA): TGTGCCAGCAGCGTAGGTCAGGGACAGGGGACTAACTATGGCTACACCTTC.

This clone came up a few times. This chain joins TRBV7-2 and TRBJ2-1; D gene unclear. V dropped 1 base and J dropped 9 bases, with 4 bases sitting between them. In germline, CDR1 is SGHTA, CDR2 FQGNSA. The CDR3 runs to 11 residues. The DNA of the CDR3 is TGTGCCAGCAGCTTAGTAAGTGAGCAGTTCTTC. Its protein product is CASSLVSEQFF.

This clone was observed a few times. The V gene is TRBV30, the J gene TRBJ1-5; unclear D gene. The germline V and J ends were trimmed by 4 bases and 0 bases, with 10 bases remaining between them. Per the germline V gene, CDR1 is GTSNPN and CDR2 is SVGIG (reference sequence). This CDR3 is 14 amino acids long. This chain's CDR3 is CAWTAENSNQPQHF. For the CDR3, the DNA is TGTGCCTGGACAGCCGAAAATAGCAATCAGCCCCAGCATTTT.

This rearrangement joins TRBV7-9 to TRBJ2-6, with D perhaps being TRBD1 or TRBD2 (6 bases each). V lost 5 bases and J 3 bases, leaving 14 bases between the germline ends. Germline CDR1 SEHNR, CDR2 FQNEAQ (reference sequence). The CDR3 loop spans 16 amino acids. CDR3 sequence reads: CASSQWGAGGANVLTF. The CDR3 DNA follows: TGTGCCAGCAGCCAATGGGGGGCCGGTGGGGCCAACGTCCTGACTTTC.

This clone has more than one count but fewer than ten. Other DNA variants within this sample encode the same CDR3. This rearrangement joins TRBV18 to TRBJ1-2; 10 bases agree with TRBD1. The germline V gene has CDR1 KGHSH and CDR2 LQKENI. This CDR3 has 15 amino acids. J lost 5 bases, V lost 3 bases, and 6 bases had no gene match. CDR3 sequence reads: CASSPRDRGGYGYTF. In DNA form, the CDR3 reads TGTGCCAGCTCACCTCGGGACAGGGGAGGATATGGCTACACCTTC.

This clone has more than one count but fewer than ten. The chain uses TRBV4-2 and TRBJ1-5, with 9 positions matching TRBD1. With V trimmed by 4 bases and J by 3 bases, 7 bases remained unmatched. The CDR3 sequence is 16 residues long. Germline V CDR1 and CDR2: LGHNA, YNFKEQ. The CDR3 DNA follows: TGTGCCAGCAGCCCTACGACAGGGGGGGACAATCAGCCCCAGCATTTT. Residues: CASSPTTGGDNQPQHF.

The DNA for the CDR3 is TGTGCCAGCAGCCCCCCCGAAGGACAGGGAGAGTGGAAGCGGTACTTC. It specifies CASSPPEGQGEWKRYF. This chain joins TRBV7-9 and TRBJ2-4; 8 bases align to TRBD1. The V gene end was trimmed by 5 bases and the J gene end by 15 bases; junction bases not matched to a gene: 21. CDR3 length equals 16 residues. Germline CDR1 SEHNR, CDR2 FQNEAQ (reference sequence).

In this sample, this clone turned up a few times. The chain carries TRBV7-3 and TRBJ2-2, with 9 nucleotides matching TRBD1. Germline lookup yields CDR1 SGHTA and CDR2 FQGTGA. The CDR3 runs to 15 residues. The V and J ends lost 5 bases and 4 bases, in that order; junction bases with no gene match: 5. The CDR3 loop is CASSPQGAGTGELFF. In DNA, the CDR3 is TGTGCCAGCAGCCCACAGGGGGCGGGCACCGGGGAGCTGTTTTTT.

This clone was seen more than once but under ten times. The CDR3 region is CASSGYMNTEAFF. The CDR3 nucleotides read TGTGCCAGCTCGGGGTACATGAACACTGAAGCTTTCTTT. The chain has TRBV6-5 and TRBJ1-1; D not resolved. V lost 8 bases, J lost 0 bases, and 10 bases lay in between. Germline V CDR1 and CDR2: MNHEY, SVGAGI. This CDR3 spans 13 amino acids.

The chain employs TRBV5-4 and TRBJ2-3, with D hard to call. CDR3 size: 13 residues. The V end was cut by 3 bases, the J end by 1 base, with 6 bases between. From germline, CDR1 is SGHNT and CDR2 YYREEE (reference sequence). The CDR3 nucleotides read TGTGCCAGCAGCTCCTTAGGCACAGATACGCAGTATTTT. Protein sequence: CASSSLGTDTQYF.

The chain links TRBV19 to TRBJ1-1; D gene unclear. Germline CDR1 and CDR2: LNHDA and SQIVND (reference sequence). CDR3 length equals 13 residues. Trimming shortened V by 5 bases and J by 1 base, and 8 bases separated the two germline ends. In DNA form, the CDR3 reads TGTGCCAGTAGTCCCCGACAGAACACTGAAGCTTTCTTT. This encodes CASSPRQNTEAFF.